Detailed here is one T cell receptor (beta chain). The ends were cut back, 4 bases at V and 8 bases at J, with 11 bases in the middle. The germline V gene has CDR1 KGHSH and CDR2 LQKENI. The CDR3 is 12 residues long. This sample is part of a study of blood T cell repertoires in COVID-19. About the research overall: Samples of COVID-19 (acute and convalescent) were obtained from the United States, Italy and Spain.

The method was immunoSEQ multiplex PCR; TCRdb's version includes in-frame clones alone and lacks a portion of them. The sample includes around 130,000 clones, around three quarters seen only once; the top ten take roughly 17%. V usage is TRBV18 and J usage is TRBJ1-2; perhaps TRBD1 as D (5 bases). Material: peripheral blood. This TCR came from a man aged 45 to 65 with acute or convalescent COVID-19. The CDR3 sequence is CASSQPGLGYTF. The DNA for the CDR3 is TGTGCCAGCTCACAGCCAGGGCTCGGCTACACCTTC.